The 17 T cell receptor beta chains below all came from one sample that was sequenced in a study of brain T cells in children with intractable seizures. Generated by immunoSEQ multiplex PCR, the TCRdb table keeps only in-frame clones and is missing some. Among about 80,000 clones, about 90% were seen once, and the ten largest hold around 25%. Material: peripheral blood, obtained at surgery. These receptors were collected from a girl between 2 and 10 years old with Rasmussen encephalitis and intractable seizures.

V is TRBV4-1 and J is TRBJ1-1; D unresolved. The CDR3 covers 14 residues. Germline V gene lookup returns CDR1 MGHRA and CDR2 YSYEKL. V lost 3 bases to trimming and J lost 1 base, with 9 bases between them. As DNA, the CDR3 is TGCGCCAGCAGCCAGGAAAGAAGGAACACTGAAGCTTTCTTT. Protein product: CASSQERRNTEAFF.

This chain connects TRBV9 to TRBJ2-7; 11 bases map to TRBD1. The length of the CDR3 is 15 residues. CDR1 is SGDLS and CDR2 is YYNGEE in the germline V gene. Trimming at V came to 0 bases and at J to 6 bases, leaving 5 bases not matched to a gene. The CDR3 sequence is CASSVGGGQGAEQYF. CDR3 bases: TGTGCCAGCAGCGTAGGGGGTGGACAGGGGGCCGAGCAGTACTTC. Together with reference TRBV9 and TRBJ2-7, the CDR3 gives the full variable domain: DSGVTQTPKHLITATGQRVTLRCSPRSGDLSVYWYQQSLDQGLQFLIQYYNGEERAKGNILERFSAQQFPDLHSELNLSSLELGDSALYFCASSVGGGQGAEQYFGPGTRLTVT.

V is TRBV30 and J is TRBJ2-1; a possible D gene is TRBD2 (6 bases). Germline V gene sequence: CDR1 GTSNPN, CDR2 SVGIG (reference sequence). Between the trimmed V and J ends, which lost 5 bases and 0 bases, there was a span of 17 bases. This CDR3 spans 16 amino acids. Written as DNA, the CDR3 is TGTGCCTGGGGTTATGGGGGGTCGAGCTCCTACAATGAGCAGTTCTTC. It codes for CAWGYGGSSSYNEQFF.

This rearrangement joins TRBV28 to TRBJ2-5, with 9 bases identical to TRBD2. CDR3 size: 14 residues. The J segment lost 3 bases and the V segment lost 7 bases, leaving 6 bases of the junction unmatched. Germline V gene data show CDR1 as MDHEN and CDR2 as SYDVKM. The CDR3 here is CASKFRGGEETQYF. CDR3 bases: TGTGCCAGCAAATTTCGCGGGGGGGAAGAGACCCAGTACTTC.

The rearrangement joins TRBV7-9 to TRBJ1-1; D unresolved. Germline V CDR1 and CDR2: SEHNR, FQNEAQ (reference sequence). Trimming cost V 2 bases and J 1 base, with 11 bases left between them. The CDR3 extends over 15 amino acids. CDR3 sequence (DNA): TGTGCCAGCAGCTTAATCTCACCGGGGAACACTGAAGCTTTCTTT. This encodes CASSLISPGNTEAFF.

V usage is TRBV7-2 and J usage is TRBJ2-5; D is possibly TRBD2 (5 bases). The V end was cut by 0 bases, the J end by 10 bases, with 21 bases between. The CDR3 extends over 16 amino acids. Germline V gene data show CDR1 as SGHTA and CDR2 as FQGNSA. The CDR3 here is CASSLALSTHNGVQYF. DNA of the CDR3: TGTGCCAGCAGCTTAGCGCTAAGTACCCACAACGGGGTCCAGTACTTC.

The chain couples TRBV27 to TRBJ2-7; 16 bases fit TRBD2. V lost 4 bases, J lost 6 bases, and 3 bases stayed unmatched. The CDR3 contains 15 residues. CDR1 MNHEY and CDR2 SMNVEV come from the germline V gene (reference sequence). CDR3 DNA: TGTGCCAGCAGTTCAGGGACTAGCGGGAGGGCCGAGCAGTACTTC. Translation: CASSSGTSGRAEQYF.

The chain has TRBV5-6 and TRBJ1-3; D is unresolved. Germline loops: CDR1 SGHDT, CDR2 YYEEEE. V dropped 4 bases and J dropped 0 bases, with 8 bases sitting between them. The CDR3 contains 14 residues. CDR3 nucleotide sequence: TGTGCCAGCAGCCTCCTTAACTCTGGAAACACCATATATTTT. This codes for CASSLLNSGNTIYF.

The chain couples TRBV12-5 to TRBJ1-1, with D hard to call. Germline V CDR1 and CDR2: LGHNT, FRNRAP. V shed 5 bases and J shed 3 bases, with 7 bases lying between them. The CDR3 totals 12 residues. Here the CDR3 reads CASGPRDTEAFF. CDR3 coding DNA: TGTGCTAGTGGTCCCCGGGACACTGAAGCTTTCTTT. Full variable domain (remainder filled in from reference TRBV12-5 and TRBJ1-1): DARVTQTPRHKVTEMGQEVTMRCQPILGHNTVFWYRQTMMQGLELLAYFRNRAPLDDSGMPKDRFSAEMPDATLATLKIQPSEPRDSAVYFCASGPRDTEAFFGQGTRLTVV.

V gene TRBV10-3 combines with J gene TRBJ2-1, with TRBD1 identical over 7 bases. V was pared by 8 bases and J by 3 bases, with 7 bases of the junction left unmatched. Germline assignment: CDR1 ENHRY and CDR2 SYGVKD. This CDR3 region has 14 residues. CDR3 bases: TGTGCCATCTTTCTAGGACAGGTCTACAATGAGCAGTTCTTC. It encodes CAIFLGQVYNEQFF.

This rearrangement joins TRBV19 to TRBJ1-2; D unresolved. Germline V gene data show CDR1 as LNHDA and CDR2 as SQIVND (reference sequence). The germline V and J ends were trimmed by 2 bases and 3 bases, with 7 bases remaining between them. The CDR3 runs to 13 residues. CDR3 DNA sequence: TGTGCCAGTAGTATAAGAGGACACTATGGCTACACCTTC. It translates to CASSIRGHYGYTF.

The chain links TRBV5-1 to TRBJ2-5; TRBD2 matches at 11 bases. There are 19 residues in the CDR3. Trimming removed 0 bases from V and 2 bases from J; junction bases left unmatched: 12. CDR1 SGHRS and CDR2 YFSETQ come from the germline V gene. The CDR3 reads CASSLAAGLAVLPQETQYF. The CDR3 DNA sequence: TGCGCCAGCAGCTTGGCCGCGGGACTAGCGGTTCTCCCGCAAGAGACCCAGTACTTC. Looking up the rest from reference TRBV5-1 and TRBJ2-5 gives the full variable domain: KAGVTQTPRYLIKTRGQQVTLSCSPISGHRSVSWYQQTPGQGLQFLFEYFSETQRNKGNFPGRFSGRQFSNSRSEMNVSTLELGDSALYLCASSLAAGLAVLPQETQYFGPGTRLLVL.

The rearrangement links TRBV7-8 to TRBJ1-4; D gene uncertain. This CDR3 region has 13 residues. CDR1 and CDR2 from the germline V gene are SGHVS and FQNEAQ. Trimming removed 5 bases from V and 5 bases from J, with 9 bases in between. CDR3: CASSPARNEKLFF. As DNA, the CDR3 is TGTGCCAGCAGCCCAGCGCGGAATGAAAAACTGTTTTTT.

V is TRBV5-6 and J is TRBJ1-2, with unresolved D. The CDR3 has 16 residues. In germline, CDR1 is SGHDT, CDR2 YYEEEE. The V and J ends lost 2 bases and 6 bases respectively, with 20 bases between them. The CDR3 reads CASSFRRLGRWDGYTF. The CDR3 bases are TGTGCCAGCAGCTTTCGGAGGCTTGGCAGGTGGGATGGCTACACCTTC.

CDR3: CATSRGKGITNQPQHF. The CDR3 DNA is TGTGCCACCAGCAGAGGTAAAGGGATCACGAATCAGCCCCAGCATTTT. The genes are TRBV15 and TRBJ1-5; D is unresolved. This CDR3 is built from 16 residues. Trimming cost V 1 base and J 4 bases, with 14 bases left between them. Per germline, CDR1 LNHNV and CDR2 YYDKDF (reference sequence).

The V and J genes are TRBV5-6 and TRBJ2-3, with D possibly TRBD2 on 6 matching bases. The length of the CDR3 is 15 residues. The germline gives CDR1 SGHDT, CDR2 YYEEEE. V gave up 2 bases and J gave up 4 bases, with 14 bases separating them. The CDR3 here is CASSFAGIGADTQYF. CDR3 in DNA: TGTGCCAGCAGCTTCGCGGGAATTGGGGCAGATACGCAGTATTTT.

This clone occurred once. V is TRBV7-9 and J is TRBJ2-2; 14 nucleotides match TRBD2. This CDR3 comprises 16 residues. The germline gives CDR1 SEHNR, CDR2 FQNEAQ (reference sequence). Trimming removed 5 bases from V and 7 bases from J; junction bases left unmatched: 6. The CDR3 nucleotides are TGTGCCAGCAGCACCGGACTAGCGGGGGGAAACGGGGAGCTGTTTTTT. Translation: CASSTGLAGGNGELFF.